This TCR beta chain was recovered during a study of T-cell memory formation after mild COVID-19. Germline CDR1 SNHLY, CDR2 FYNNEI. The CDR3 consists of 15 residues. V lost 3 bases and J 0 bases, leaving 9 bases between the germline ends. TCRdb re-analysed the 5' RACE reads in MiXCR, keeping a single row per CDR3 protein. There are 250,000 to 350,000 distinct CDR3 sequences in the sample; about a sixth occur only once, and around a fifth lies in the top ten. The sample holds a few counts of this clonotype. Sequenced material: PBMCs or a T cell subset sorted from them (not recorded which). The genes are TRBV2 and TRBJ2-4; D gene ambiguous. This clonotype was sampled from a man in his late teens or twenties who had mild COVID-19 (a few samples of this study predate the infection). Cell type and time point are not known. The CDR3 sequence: CASSDAPLAKNIQYF. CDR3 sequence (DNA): TGTGCCAGCAGTGATGCCCCCCTAGCCAAAAACATTCAGTACTTC.